Each of the 25 T cell receptor beta chains below was sequenced from the same sample in a study of T cell responses to AZD1222 COVID-19 vaccine. The table came from immunoSEQ multiplex PCR; TCRdb's copy has only in-frame clones and leaves some out. The sample comprises fewer than 250,000 clones, 93% of which are singletons, and approximately 1% rests with the top ten. Specimen: peripheral blood, collected on day 0 of MenACWY control vaccination. All receptors come from an adult in good health.

The rearrangement links TRBV4-3 to TRBJ1-5; D gene ambiguous. Germline V lookup: CDR1 LGHNA, CDR2 YSLEER. CDR3 length equals 12 residues. The ends were cut back, 1 base at V and 9 bases at J, with 7 bases in the middle. CDR3 protein: CASSQGSGPQHF. The CDR3 region has the DNA TGCGCCAGCAGCCAAGGTAGTGGGCCCCAGCATTTT.

The rearrangement links TRBV19 to TRBJ1-1, with 7 bases aligning to TRBD1. Germline V lookup: CDR1 LNHDA, CDR2 SQIVND (reference sequence). Trimming removed 2 bases from V and 2 bases from J; junction bases left unmatched: 5. The CDR3 length is 15 residues. In nucleotides, the CDR3 is TGTGCCAGTAGTATACCGACAGGGCGAAACACTGAAGCTTTCTTT. Protein: CASSIPTGRNTEAFF. Using reference TRBV19 and TRBJ1-1 for the parts outside the CDR3, the full variable domain is DGGITQSPKYLFRKEGQNVTLSCEQNLNHDAMYWYRQDPGQGLRLIYYSQIVNDFQKGDIAEGYSVSREKKESFPLTVTSAQKNPTAFYLCASSIPTGRNTEAFFGQGTRLTVV.

The V gene is TRBV7-2, the J gene TRBJ1-2; no definite D call. CDR3 length equals 12 residues. With 2 bases removed from V and 5 bases from J, the gap between germline ends came to 6 bases. Germline CDR1 and CDR2: SGHTA and FQGNSA. The CDR3: CASSLTQYGYTF. Here the CDR3 DNA reads TGTGCCAGCAGCTTAACACAATATGGCTACACCTTC.

This chain joins TRBV12-3 or TRBV12-4 and TRBJ1-4; TRBD1 is a possible D gene (5 bases). The CDR3 extends over 11 amino acids. Trimming took 3 bases from V and 13 from J, leaving 9 bases between them. CDR3 loop: CASSFRGGLFF. The DNA for the CDR3 is TGTGCCAGCAGTTTTCGGGGGGGACTGTTTTTT.

V is TRBV7-9 and J is TRBJ1-6, with TRBD1 as a possible D gene (6 bases). Germline CDR1 is SEHNR and CDR2 is FQNEAQ (reference sequence). The CDR3 loop spans 14 amino acids. V gave up 4 bases and J gave up 4 bases, with 8 bases separating them. In DNA form, the CDR3 reads TGTGCCAGCAGCTCCACAGGGTATAATTCACCCCTCCACTTT. This sequence encodes CASSSTGYNSPLHF.

The chain carries TRBV2 and TRBJ2-7, with D perhaps TRBD1 or TRBD2 (7 bases each). CDR1 is SNHLY and CDR2 is FYNNEI in the germline V gene. V lost 6 bases, J lost 1 base, and 16 bases lay in between. The CDR3 spans 15 residues. CDR3 bases: TGTGCCAGCAGGGCCGCCCAGGGGGGGTCCTACGAGCAGTACTTC. Its protein is CASRAAQGGSYEQYF. Based on the CDR3 plus reference TRBV2 and TRBJ2-7, the full variable domain is EPEVTQTPSHQVTQMGQEVILRCVPISNHLYFYWYRQILGQKVEFLVSFYNNEISEKSEIFDDQFSVERPDGSNFTLKIRSTKLEDSAMYFCASRAAQGGSYEQYFGPGTRLTVT.

This sequence joins TRBV28 and TRBJ1-3; D is undetermined. Per germline, CDR1 MDHEN and CDR2 SYDVKM. The length of the CDR3 is 11 residues. Trimming removed 6 bases from V and 3 bases from J, with 3 bases in between. The CDR3: CASRRGNTIYF. CDR3 DNA sequence: TGTGCCAGCAGACGTGGAAACACCATATATTTT.

The V gene is TRBV4-1, the J gene TRBJ2-1; D may be TRBD1 (5 bases). Trimming took off 0 bases at V and 1 base at J, with 13 bases between the two ends. This CDR3 comprises 17 residues. CDR1 is MGHRA, CDR2 YSYEKL, per germline. This CDR3 reads CASSQDIQGRSYNEQFF. For the CDR3, the DNA is TGCGCCAGCAGCCAAGATATTCAGGGAAGGTCCTACAATGAGCAGTTCTTC.

The CDR3 loop is CAWNRDRGLEQYF. For the CDR3, the DNA is TGTGCCTGGAATCGGGACAGGGGGCTTGAGCAGTACTTC. The V gene is TRBV30, the J gene TRBJ2-7, with TRBD1 matching 12 bases. The V segment lost 4 bases and the J segment 7 bases; nucleotides outside the gene matches: 5. Germline assignment: CDR1 GTSNPN and CDR2 SVGIG (reference sequence). This CDR3 contains 13 residues.

The chain carries TRBV6-5 and TRBJ1-1; the D is unclear. The CDR3 spans 15 residues. Germline V CDR1 and CDR2: MNHEY, SVGAGI. Trimming took 7 bases from V and 1 from J, leaving 16 bases between them. CDR3 amino acids: CASIPFGRSNTEAFF. In DNA, the CDR3 is TGTGCCAGCATTCCCTTTGGTAGGTCGAACACTGAAGCTTTCTTT.

The rearrangement uses TRBV6-2 or TRBV6-3 and TRBJ2-7; D not certain. The V and J ends lost 4 bases and 4 bases respectively, with 14 bases between them. The germline V gene has CDR1 MNHEY and CDR2 SVGEGT. The CDR3 spans 14 residues. CDR3 residues: CASSSTPRAYEQYF. CDR3 DNA sequence: TGTGCCAGCAGTTCCACACCCCGGGCGTACGAGCAGTACTTC.

The V and J genes are TRBV2 and TRBJ1-4; no definite D call. The germline gives CDR1 SNHLY, CDR2 FYNNEI. V lost 8 bases and J 10 bases, leaving 17 bases between the germline ends. The length of the CDR3 is 13 residues. CDR3 residues: CASRMGSEGKLFF. The CDR3 nucleotides are TGTGCCAGCCGGATGGGCTCCGAAGGAAAACTGTTTTTT.

The chain couples TRBV7-8 to TRBJ2-5; the D call may be TRBD1 or TRBD2 (5 bases each). Germline V CDR1 and CDR2: SGHVS, FQNEAQ. The CDR3 length is 14 residues. Trimming removed 5 bases from V and 5 bases from J, with 15 bases in between. The CDR3 sequence is CASSVQLGTETQYF. The CDR3 nucleotides read TGTGCCAGCAGCGTCCAGCTCGGGACGGAGACCCAGTACTTC.

This chain links TRBV11-2 with TRBJ2-2, with 10 bases aligning to TRBD1. The CDR3 totals 16 residues. The trim removed 5 bases at V and 5 bases at J, leaving 8 bases unmatched. CDR1 and CDR2 (germline): SGHAT, FQNNGV. The CDR3, as DNA: TGTGCCAGCAGCACCCGGACAGGGGGAAATACCGGGGAGCTGTTTTTT. As protein: CASSTRTGGNTGELFF.

The chain employs TRBV11-2 and TRBJ1-2, with no clear D. CDR1 and CDR2 (germline): SGHAT, FQNNGV. V was cut by 2 bases and J by 7 bases, with 11 bases left in between. The CDR3 extends over 13 amino acids. The CDR3 protein is CASSLNGGSGYTF. CDR3 coding DNA: TGTGCCAGCAGCTTAAATGGTGGAAGTGGCTACACCTTC.

The chain links TRBV19 to TRBJ1-5; D gene uncertain. This CDR3 is built from 15 residues. Germline V CDR1 and CDR2: LNHDA, SQIVND (reference sequence). V was shortened by 6 bases and J by 4 bases, with 16 bases between the two germline ends. CDR3 sequence reads: CASSRVQVGNQPQHF. In nucleotides, the CDR3 is TGTGCCAGTAGCCGAGTTCAGGTTGGGAATCAGCCCCAGCATTTT.

J is TRBJ1-1 and V is TRBV7-2; possible D gene TRBD1, 6 bases. The CDR3 consists of 15 residues. Germline CDR1 SGHTA, CDR2 FQGNSA. The V end was cut by 3 bases, the J end by 2 bases, with 13 bases between. The CDR3 sequence is CASSLTTGPNTEAFF. The CDR3 coding sequence is TGTGCCAGCAGCTTGACCACAGGGCCCAACACTGAAGCTTTCTTT.

The chain is built from TRBV30 and TRBJ1-2; a weak D match, TRBD1 (5 bases). This CDR3 has 14 amino acids. Germline values: CDR1 GTSNPN, CDR2 SVGIG (reference sequence). Trimming shortened V by 0 bases and J by 4 bases, and 12 bases separated the two germline ends. For the CDR3, the DNA is TGTGCCTGGAGTGTACGCCGAAGGGGCTATGGCTACACCTTC. Amino acid sequence: CAWSVRRRGYGYTF.

The chain employs TRBV5-1 and TRBJ2-2; D tentatively reads TRBD1 or TRBD2 (5 bases each). The CDR3 is made up of 15 amino acids. Trimming took off 5 bases at V and 6 bases at J, with 17 bases between the two ends. Looked up from germline, CDR1 is SGHRS and CDR2 is YFSETQ. The CDR3 nucleotides are TGCGCCAGCAGAGCCTCGGGACCGCGTGCCGGGGAGCTGTTTTTT. Protein sequence: CASRASGPRAGELFF.

This clone showed up just once. This chain uses TRBV7-9 with TRBJ2-1; 8 bases align to TRBD1. J was trimmed by 8 bases and V by 2 bases; bases with no gene match: 5. The germline V gene has CDR1 SEHNR and CDR2 FQNEAQ (reference sequence). The CDR3 totals 14 residues. CDR3 region: CASSLSGQGDEQFF. The CDR3, as DNA: TGTGCCAGCAGCTTATCCGGACAGGGCGATGAGCAGTTCTTC.

V gene TRBV5-1 combines with J gene TRBJ2-6, with D perhaps TRBD1 or TRBD2 (6 bases each). The CDR3 runs to 16 residues. Germline V gives CDR1 SGHRS, CDR2 YFSETQ. The ends were cut back, 7 bases at V and 1 base at J, with 15 bases in the middle. The CDR3 region is CASGGGRVSGANVLTF. The CDR3 DNA reads as TGCGCCAGCGGAGGGGGTAGGGTTTCTGGGGCCAACGTCCTGACTTTC.

The gene calls are TRBV2 and TRBJ1-4; D call uncertain. Germline assignment: CDR1 SNHLY and CDR2 FYNNEI. This CDR3 is built from 17 residues. Trimming pared 1 base from V and 7 bases from J, leaving 19 bases between. CDR3 DNA sequence: TGTGCCAGCAGTGAAGGACTTGGACGTCCAAGTGGTGAAAAACTGTTTTTT. It is translated as CASSEGLGRPSGEKLFF.

Regarding this clone: A much more abundant neighbour one base away suggests this may be a read error. The genes are TRBV6-1 and TRBJ1-2; no clear D. Germline lookup yields CDR1 MNHNS and CDR2 SASEGT. V was cut by 0 bases and J by 5 bases, with 4 bases left in between. The CDR3 loop spans 12 amino acids. DNA of the CDR3: TGTGCCAGCAGTGAAGCGCCTTATGGCTACACCTTC. Translating gives CASSEAPYGYTF.

V is TRBV7-8 and J is TRBJ2-2; D gene ambiguous. The V gene's germline CDR1 is SGHVS and CDR2 FQNEAQ. V lost 2 bases, J lost 5 bases, and 3 bases lay in between. This CDR3 comprises 12 residues. The CDR3 bases are TGTGCCAGCAGCTTATATACCGGGGAGCTGTTTTTT. Residues: CASSLYTGELFF.

This chain uses TRBV6-5 with TRBJ2-1; D gene ambiguous. Germline CDR1 reads MNHEY; CDR2 reads SVGAGI. There are 15 residues in the CDR3. Trimming stripped 2 bases from V and 0 bases from J, with 8 bases between. This CDR3 is CASSYEAGSYNEQFF. In DNA form, the CDR3 reads TGTGCCAGCAGTTACGAGGCCGGCTCCTACAATGAGCAGTTCTTC.